Shown below are 18 T cell receptor beta chains from a single sample sequenced in a study of blood T cell repertoires in COVID-19. The method was immunoSEQ multiplex PCR; TCRdb's version includes in-frame clones alone and lacks a portion of them. The table includes about 120,000 clones, 90% detected once. The specimen sequenced was peripheral blood. All receptors come from a woman aged 55-75 years with COVID-19, enrolled during active disease.

This chain connects TRBV6-6 to TRBJ1-1; the D gene is possibly TRBD1 (5 bases). The V gene's germline CDR1 is MNHNY and CDR2 SVGAGI (reference sequence). V lost 5 bases and J 6 bases, leaving 19 bases between the germline ends. The CDR3 totals 15 residues. The CDR3 DNA sequence: TGTGCCAGCAGTGCGATCAGGGAGGGATACCCTGAAGCTTTCTTT. It is translated as CASSAIREGYPEAFF.

The chain carries TRBV27 and TRBJ2-5; the match to TRBD2 covers 9 bases. This CDR3 comprises 18 residues. Germline V gene lookup returns CDR1 MNHEY and CDR2 SMNVEV (reference sequence). V lost 3 bases and J lost 2; bases outside the gene matches: 13. The CDR3 region has the DNA TGTGCCAGCAGTTTCGGAGCGGGGGGTGGGACAAGACAAGAGACCCAGTACTTC. Translating it yields CASSFGAGGGTRQETQYF.

The rearrangement links TRBV7-2 to TRBJ1-2, with 7 positions matching TRBD1. Per the germline V gene, CDR1 is SGHTA and CDR2 is FQGNSA. The CDR3 loop spans 17 amino acids. V lost 4 bases to trimming and J lost 3 bases; unmatched junction nucleotides: 14. The CDR3 DNA is TGTGCCAGCAGCTCTTTAAGGGGACAGCAAACTGACTATGGCTACACCTTC. This encodes CASSSLRGQQTDYGYTF.

V gene TRBV4-1 combines with J gene TRBJ1-5; the D gene is possibly TRBD1 (5 bases). CDR1 and CDR2 from the germline V gene are MGHRA and YSYEKL. The CDR3 contains 15 residues. Trimming removed 0 bases at V and 6 bases at J, with 12 bases between. CDR3 coding DNA: TGCGCCAGCAGCCAAGAGGCAGGGCTGGGTCAGCCCCAGCATTTT. The encoded protein is CASSQEAGLGQPQHF.

The chain recombines TRBV7-3 with TRBJ1-1; the D gene is possibly TRBD1 (5 bases). Between the trimmed V and J ends, which lost 3 bases and 0 bases, there was a span of 11 bases. This CDR3 has 15 amino acids. Germline CDR1 and CDR2: SGHTA and FQGTGA. The CDR3 coding sequence is TGTGCCAGCAGCTTCGGCCAGGGCCTGAACACTGAAGCTTTCTTT. It codes for CASSFGQGLNTEAFF.

This clone was found once. The V call is TRBV14, the J call TRBJ2-7; 7 bases match TRBD1. Trimming took 5 bases from V and 0 from J; bases not matched to a gene: 7. Germline-derived CDR1 and CDR2 are SGHDN and FVKESK. The CDR3 spans 15 residues. The CDR3 coding sequence is TGTGCCAGCAGCACCAGACAGGGATTCTCCTACGAGCAGTACTTC. This gives the protein CASSTRQGFSYEQYF.

The gene calls are TRBV18 and TRBJ2-5; the D is unclear. The V end was cut by 3 bases, the J end by 2 bases, with 7 bases between. CDR3 length: 13 amino acids. Germline assignment: CDR1 KGHSH and CDR2 LQKENI. In nucleotides, the CDR3 is TGTGCCAGCTCACCCGATCTACAAGAGACCCAGTACTTC. Its protein product is CASSPDLQETQYF. The full variable domain, with the rest looked up from reference TRBV18 and TRBJ2-5, is NAGVMQNPRHLVRRRGQEARLRCSPMKGHSHVYWYRQLPEEGLKFMVYLQKENIIDESGMPKERFSAEFPKEGPSILRIQQVVRGDSAAYFCASSPDLQETQYFGPGTRLLVL.

The V gene is TRBV6-2 or TRBV6-3, the J gene TRBJ1-6, with 7 bases fitting TRBD1. Looked up from germline, CDR1 is MNHEY and CDR2 is SVGEGT. This CDR3 has 14 residues. Losses at the gene ends were 0 bases for V and 8 bases for J; bases not matched to a gene: 1. The CDR3 is CASSYSTGHSPLHF. DNA of the CDR3: TGTGCCAGCAGTTACTCGACAGGGCATTCACCCCTCCACTTT.

This rearrangement joins TRBV4-3 to TRBJ1-2; perhaps TRBD1 as D (5 bases). The CDR3 is made up of 16 amino acids. Deletions cut 0 bases from V and 2 bases from J, with 13 bases between. Germline V gives CDR1 LGHNA, CDR2 YSLEER. The CDR3 reads CASSQDRGYENYGYTF. The CDR3 DNA is TGCGCCAGCAGCCAAGATAGGGGCTACGAGAACTATGGCTACACCTTC.

This clone came up once. The V and J genes are TRBV3-1 (or the pseudogene TRBV3-2) and TRBJ2-3; 8 positions match TRBD2. Losses at the gene ends were 6 bases for V and 7 bases for J; bases not matched to a gene: 6. This CDR3 comprises 13 residues. In germline, CDR1 is LGHDT, CDR2 YNNKEL (reference sequence). The CDR3 reads CASRRGAGNTQYF. The CDR3, as DNA: TGTGCCAGCAGGCGGGGGGCAGGAAATACGCAGTATTTT.

The gene calls are TRBV2 and TRBJ1-1; D possibly corresponds to TRBD1 (6 bases). V lost 7 bases, J lost 4 bases, and 13 bases lay in between. This CDR3 has 13 amino acids. CDR1 is SNHLY, CDR2 FYNNEI, per germline. As DNA, the CDR3 is TGTGCCAGCATCTTGCCAGGGGCCACTGAAGCTTTCTTT. This sequence encodes CASILPGATEAFF.

This clone was detected only a few times. V and J are TRBV2 and TRBJ1-1; a possible D gene is TRBD1 (5 bases). Between the trimmed V and J ends, which lost 6 bases and 8 bases, there was a span of 22 bases. This CDR3 has 15 amino acids. Germline V gene sequence: CDR1 SNHLY, CDR2 FYNNEI. The CDR3 sequence is CASSPKGQGLAEAFF. CDR3 nucleotides: TGTGCCAGCAGCCCCAAAGGGCAGGGCCTGGCCGAAGCTTTCTTT.

V and J are TRBV3-1 (or the pseudogene TRBV3-2) and TRBJ2-1, with D tentatively TRBD1 (6 bases). The CDR3 spans 19 residues. The V end lost 0 bases, the J end lost 4 bases, and 22 bases lay between the germline ends. Germline CDR1 and CDR2: LGHDT and YNNKEL (reference sequence). The CDR3 spells CASSQEISGTQNFYNEQFF. The CDR3 DNA follows: TGTGCCAGCAGCCAAGAGATTTCCGGGACACAAAATTTTTACAATGAGCAGTTCTTC.

This chain links TRBV18 with TRBJ2-3; 8 bases are shared with TRBD1. The germline gives CDR1 KGHSH, CDR2 LQKENI. Trimming at V came to 4 bases and at J to 3 bases, leaving 3 bases not matched to a gene. The CDR3 is 14 residues long. The CDR3 DNA reads TGTGCCAGCTCACAGGACAGGGTAACAGATACGCAGTATTTT. It codes for CASSQDRVTDTQYF.

The chain links TRBV7-2 to TRBJ2-3; the match to TRBD2 covers 9 bases. V was clipped by 5 bases and J by 1 base; unmatched bases: 10. CDR1 and CDR2 from the germline V gene are SGHTA and FQGNSA. The CDR3 is 17 residues long. CDR3 sequence: CASSPYPERGGTDTQYF. The DNA for the CDR3 is TGTGCCAGCAGCCCTTATCCGGAGCGGGGGGGCACAGATACGCAGTATTTT.

This clone was observed once. The chain joins TRBV7-2 to TRBJ2-3; TRBD2 is a possible D gene (6 bases). The germline V gene encodes CDR1 SGHTA and CDR2 FQGNSA. The CDR3 extends over 15 amino acids. Trimming took off 8 bases at V and 5 bases at J, with 20 bases between the two ends. This chain's CDR3 is CASRKHGGSEDTQYF. The CDR3 DNA reads as TGTGCCAGCCGCAAACATGGGGGGTCTGAAGATACGCAGTATTTT. Drawing the rest from reference TRBV7-2 and TRBJ2-3, the complete variable domain is GAGVSQSPSNKVTEKGKDVELRCDPISGHTALYWYRQSLGQGLEFLIYFQGNSAPDKSGLPSDRFSAERTGGSVSTLTIQRTQQEDSAVYLCASRKHGGSEDTQYFGPGTRLTVL.

V gene TRBV30 combines with J gene TRBJ1-2; a possible D gene is TRBD1 (6 bases). The CDR3 has 13 residues. The V gene's germline CDR1 is GTSNPN and CDR2 SVGIG (reference sequence). V shed 1 base and J shed 4 bases, with 10 bases lying between them. The CDR3 DNA reads TGTGCCTGGAGTGCGGACAGCCTCTATGGCTACACCTTC. Translating it yields CAWSADSLYGYTF.

V is TRBV2 and J is TRBJ2-7, with 8 bases fitting TRBD2. Unmatched junction bases numbered 11, after V lost 6 bases and J lost 1 base. Germline assignment: CDR1 SNHLY and CDR2 FYNNEI. The CDR3 contains 16 residues. The CDR3 coding sequence is TGTGCCAGCAGAGGGACTAGACAGGCCACGTCCTACGAGCAGTACTTC. Its protein product is CASRGTRQATSYEQYF.